One and the same sample provided the 24 T cell receptor beta chains below, sequenced in a study of monozygotic twins with inflammatory bowel disease. After re-calling the 5' RACE reads, TCRdb lists one entry per CDR3 protein, DNA absent. The sample table includes approximately 400,000 distinct CDR3 sequences. The sequenced sample consisted of blood. Receptor source: a human donor with ulcerative colitis or Crohn's disease, or a healthy co-twin of an affected twin (not recorded which).

The V gene is TRBV30, the J gene TRBJ2-7; TCRdb proposes TRBD1, but this gene call is untestable without DNA. Per the germline V gene, CDR1 is GTSNPN and CDR2 is SVGIG (reference sequence). The CDR3 runs 14 residues. The CDR3: CAWGRGGSSYEQYF. The variable domain in full, with the rest retrieved from reference TRBV30 and TRBJ2-7, is SQTIHQWPATLVQPVGSPLSLECTVEGTSNPNLYWYRQAAGRGLQLLFYSVGIGQISSEVPQNLSASRPQDRQFILSSKKLLLSDSGFYLCAWGRGGSSYEQYFGPGTRLTVT.

The chain couples TRBV11-2 to TRBJ2-1; TCRdb proposes TRBD1, but this gene call is untestable without DNA. From germline, CDR1 is SGHAT and CDR2 FQNNGV. CDR3 length: 14 residues. This CDR3 is CASATGQGAGEQFF. The full variable domain, with the rest looked up from reference TRBV11-2 and TRBJ2-1, is EAGVAQSPRYKIIEKRQSVAFWCNPISGHATLYWYQQILGQGPKLLIQFQNNGVVDDSQLPKDRFSAERLKGVDSTLKIQPAKLEDSAVYLCASATGQGAGEQFFGPGTRLTVL.

The V call is TRBV6-1, the J call TRBJ2-1; TCRdb lists TRBD1, though no DNA is available to test this call. Germline V CDR1 and CDR2: MNHNS, SASEGT. This CDR3 is built from 13 residues. The CDR3 spells CASRPRGLSEQFF.

V and J are TRBV6-5 and TRBJ1-4. Germline CDR1 MNHEY, CDR2 SVGAGI. The CDR3 loop spans 15 amino acids. This chain's CDR3 is CASSYSGRRDEKLFF.

The CDR3 loop is CASSQDQVWGDTQYF. The V and J genes are TRBV19 and TRBJ2-3. CDR3 length: 15 residues. Germline V lookup: CDR1 LNHDA, CDR2 SQIVND (reference sequence).

The J gene is TRBJ2-7, the V gene TRBV7-2; the TCRdb call, TRBD1, lacks DNA for checking. CDR1 and CDR2 from the germline V gene are SGHTA and FQGNSA. This CDR3 has 15 residues. The CDR3 loop reads CASSFGQASYYEQYF.

The V and J genes are TRBV28 and TRBJ2-5; TCRdb names TRBD1, which stays unverified in the absence of DNA. Per germline, CDR1 MDHEN and CDR2 SYDVKM. The CDR3 is made up of 16 amino acids. CDR3 protein: CASSSPGAIPSGTQYF.

This rearrangement joins TRBV7-2 to TRBJ2-5; the D call of TRBD1 rests on TCRdb alone, since no DNA is present to check it. This CDR3 region has 15 residues. CDR1 is SGHTA, CDR2 FQGNSA, per germline. The CDR3 spells CAVPGRDRVGETQYF.

The chain uses TRBV6-1 and TRBJ2-3; TCRdb reports TRBD1, a call that lacks DNA to check it against. This CDR3 has 13 amino acids. CDR1 is MNHNS, CDR2 SASEGT, per germline. This chain's CDR3 is CASGRDPGDTQYF.

The V call is TRBV19, the J call TRBJ2-1; TCRdb selects TRBD2, and the lack of DNA leaves this call unchecked. This CDR3 comprises 16 residues. From germline, CDR1 is LNHDA and CDR2 SQIVND (reference sequence). The CDR3 protein is CASSPEGTSGYNEQFF.

The chain uses TRBV29-1 and TRBJ1-1; the D call from TCRdb, TRBD1, cannot be confirmed without DNA. Germline V lookup: CDR1 SQVTM, CDR2 ANQGSEA. The CDR3 totals 13 residues. CDR3 in amino acids: CSVGGQGYTEAFF.

This sequence joins TRBV20-1 and TRBJ2-1; the D call of TRBD2 rests on TCRdb alone, since no DNA is present to check it. This CDR3 has 16 amino acids. The germline gives CDR1 DFQATT, CDR2 SNEGSKA (reference sequence). The CDR3 protein is CSASIILAGDYNEQFF.

This CDR3 reads CASSYSRRQNQPQHF. The chain joins TRBV6-2 or TRBV6-3 to TRBJ1-5. This CDR3 spans 15 amino acids. Germline V CDR1 and CDR2: MNHEY, SVGEGT.

The rearrangement links TRBV6-5 to TRBJ2-5; TCRdb's D gene call, TRBD2, goes unchecked for lack of DNA. This CDR3 is 14 amino acids long. CDR1 and CDR2 (germline): MNHEY, SVGAGI. CDR3: CASSYFSGQETQYF.

The chain joins TRBV6-2 or TRBV6-3 to TRBJ1-5; TCRdb names TRBD1, which stays unverified in the absence of DNA. Germline-derived CDR1 and CDR2 are MNHEY and SVGEGT. This CDR3 contains 16 residues. CDR3 protein: CASSYSWGNSNQPQHF.

This chain's CDR3 is CAWNQLFYEQYF. V and J are TRBV30 and TRBJ2-7. The germline CDR1 and CDR2 sequences are GTSNPN and SVGIG (reference sequence). This CDR3 is built from 12 residues.

V usage is TRBV5-5 and J usage is TRBJ2-1; the TRBD1 assignment by TCRdb is unverifiable without DNA. The germline V gene has CDR1 SGHKS and CDR2 YYEKEE (reference sequence). CDR3 length: 14 amino acids. CDR3 sequence: CASSWGITGAEQFF.

The chain uses TRBV12-3 or TRBV12-4 and TRBJ2-7; absent DNA, TCRdb's TRBD1 call cannot be checked. The CDR3 loop spans 12 amino acids. CDR3 sequence reads: CASRDRGWEQYF.

The V and J genes are TRBV3-1 and TRBJ1-5; TCRdb returns TRBD1, unconfirmable since there is no DNA. CDR3 length: 15 residues. The germline gives CDR1 LGHDT, CDR2 YNNKEL (reference sequence). The CDR3 here is CASSQDYTGHQPQHF.

The genes are TRBV5-4 and TRBJ2-7; absent DNA, TCRdb's TRBD1 call cannot be checked. The CDR3 loop spans 16 amino acids. Germline CDR1 reads SGHNT; CDR2 reads YYREEE (reference sequence). The CDR3: CASSGVSGQGSHEQYF.

This chain connects TRBV29-1 to TRBJ2-5; as DNA is missing, the TRBD1 call by TCRdb cannot be tested. From germline, CDR1 is SQVTM and CDR2 ANQGSEA. The CDR3 is made up of 12 amino acids. The CDR3 sequence is CSAYLDARAQYF.

This sequence joins TRBV5-1 and TRBJ2-7. The CDR3 loop spans 16 amino acids. Per germline, CDR1 SGHRS and CDR2 YFSETQ. The CDR3 spells CASSWGQDNPIYEQYF.

This rearrangement joins TRBV7-2 to TRBJ1-1; the TCRdb D gene call, TRBD1, has no DNA to confirm it. Germline CDR1 is SGHTA and CDR2 is FQGNSA. The CDR3 sequence is 14 residues long. CDR3 region: CASSLVTGAVEAFF.

The rearrangement joins TRBV4-1 to TRBJ2-3; TCRdb gives TRBD1 as the D gene, but with no DNA this cannot be confirmed. CDR3 length equals 14 residues. Germline V lookup: CDR1 MGHRA, CDR2 YSYEKL. CDR3 loop: CASSSWGNTDTQYF.